These 20 T cell receptor beta chains came from one sample sequenced in a study of radiotherapy plus CTLA-4 blockade in lung cancer. Profiled with immunoSEQ multiplex PCR; TCRdb holds only in-frame clones, not every one. The sample comprises 100,000 to 150,000 clones, about 83% of which are singletons, and approximately 4.7% rests with the top ten. The source was peripheral blood, collected from a patient treated with radiotherapy plus ipilimumab. These receptors were taken from a human donor with non-small cell lung cancer who had a partial response to radiotherapy plus ipilimumab.

The J gene is TRBJ2-1, the V gene TRBV7-8; D remains ambiguous. This CDR3 contains 11 residues. V gave up 2 bases and J gave up 9 bases, with 5 bases separating them. Germline loops: CDR1 SGHVS, CDR2 FQNEAQ. The CDR3 DNA follows: TGTGCCAGCAGCTTATGGAGTGAGCAGTTCTTC. Amino acid sequence: CASSLWSEQFF.

The genes are TRBV7-9 and TRBJ1-1; D unclear. Looked up from germline, CDR1 is SEHNR and CDR2 is FQNEAQ (reference sequence). Between the trimmed V and J ends, which lost 4 bases and 0 bases, there was a span of 6 bases. This CDR3 region has 13 residues. DNA of the CDR3: TGTGCCAGCAGCTCCCCAATGAACACTGAAGCTTTCTTT. Translating it yields CASSSPMNTEAFF.

The rearrangement links TRBV4-1 to TRBJ2-6; 7 bases map to TRBD2. The ends lost 0 bases at V and 1 base at J; junction bases unmatched: 6. CDR1 MGHRA and CDR2 YSYEKL come from the germline V gene. This CDR3 has 18 amino acids. The CDR3 region is CASSQETSAISGANVLTF. The CDR3 coding sequence is TGCGCCAGCAGCCAAGAAACTAGCGCAATATCTGGGGCCAACGTCCTGACTTTC.

The chain is built from TRBV5-4 and TRBJ2-5; D ambiguous. The J call could be wrong; TRBJ2-7 is a better fit for the DNA end. This CDR3 is 17 amino acids long. Germline lookup yields CDR1 SGHNT and CDR2 YYREEE (reference sequence). The CDR3 reads CASSLAGFGTSSYEQYF. The CDR3 nucleotides read TGTGCCAGCAGCTTGGCCGGGTTTGGCACCAGCTCCTACGAGCAGTACTTC.

The V gene is TRBV7-9, the J gene TRBJ2-7; possibly TRBD2 for D (5 bases). CDR1 and CDR2 from the germline V gene are SEHNR and FQNEAQ (reference sequence). The CDR3 has 13 amino acids. V gave up 2 bases and J gave up 2 bases, with 7 bases separating them. CDR3 region: CASSLRETYEQYF. Written as DNA, the CDR3 is TGTGCCAGCAGCTTAAGGGAGACCTACGAGCAGTACTTC.

The chain carries TRBV6-5 and TRBJ2-3; D call uncertain. V dropped 2 bases and J dropped 0 bases, with 6 bases sitting between them. The length of the CDR3 is 14 residues. Germline loops: CDR1 MNHEY, CDR2 SVGAGI. CDR3 nucleotides: TGTGCCAGCAGTTACACCGCGAGCACAGATACGCAGTATTTT. Its protein is CASSYTASTDTQYF.

The J gene is TRBJ1-2, the V gene TRBV9; 7 bases map to TRBD1. Germline CDR1 SGDLS, CDR2 YYNGEE. The CDR3 contains 15 residues. J was trimmed by 0 bases and V by 0 bases; bases with no gene match: 2. CDR3: CASSVGQGPNYGYTF. DNA of the CDR3: TGTGCCAGCAGCGTAGGACAGGGTCCTAACTATGGCTACACCTTC. Together with reference TRBV9 and TRBJ1-2, the CDR3 gives the full variable domain: DSGVTQTPKHLITATGQRVTLRCSPRSGDLSVYWYQQSLDQGLQFLIQYYNGEERAKGNILERFSAQQFPDLHSELNLSSLELGDSALYFCASSVGQGPNYGYTFGSGTRLTVV.

The CDR3, as DNA: TGTGCCAGCTGGGACAGGGAGAACTATGGCTACACCTTC. Translation gives CASWDRENYGYTF. The gene calls are TRBV28 and TRBJ1-2, with TRBD1 matching 9 bases. V lost 8 bases and J lost 2; bases outside the gene matches: 3. Germline values: CDR1 MDHEN, CDR2 SYDVKM. This CDR3 comprises 13 residues.

This sequence joins TRBV18 and TRBJ1-2; D possibly corresponds to TRBD1 (6 bases). The CDR3 consists of 15 residues. Germline values: CDR1 KGHSH, CDR2 LQKENI. Trimming stripped 5 bases from V and 2 bases from J, with 15 bases between. CDR3 nucleotides: TGTGCCAGCTCATCGAGACAGGATGTGAACTATGGCTACACCTTC. Translation gives CASSSRQDVNYGYTF. The entire variable domain, with the rest obtained from reference TRBV18 and TRBJ1-2, is as follows: NAGVMQNPRHLVRRRGQEARLRCSPMKGHSHVYWYRQLPEEGLKFMVYLQKENIIDESGMPKERFSAEFPKEGPSILRIQQVVRGDSAAYFCASSSRQDVNYGYTFGSGTRLTVV.

The chain is built from TRBV27 and TRBJ1-4, with 9 bases identical to TRBD1. J lost 7 bases, V lost 4 bases, and 1 base had no gene match. CDR1 and CDR2 (germline): MNHEY, SMNVEV (reference sequence). The CDR3 covers 13 residues. Written as DNA, the CDR3 is TGTGCCAGCAGTTACAGGGGGCGTGAAAAACTGTTTTTT. This translates into CASSYRGREKLFF.

The V and J genes are TRBV4-3 and TRBJ1-2; 9 bases align to TRBD1. This CDR3 is 15 amino acids long. Germline CDR1 LGHNA, CDR2 YSLEER. Germline trimming cut 5 bases from V and 6 bases from J; bases unmatched to any gene: 10. Written as DNA, the CDR3 is TGCGCCAGCAGCTACACAGGGGGCGTTTCTGATGGCTACACCTTC. As protein: CASSYTGGVSDGYTF.

This chain connects TRBV21-1 to TRBJ2-7; TRBD2, the table's D call, lacks a check against the DNA. TRBV21-1 is flagged as a pseudogene. The CDR3 runs to 22 residues. The CDR3 coding sequence is TGTGCCAGCAGCTTAGACAGGGACCGGGAGTACCCCCCTAGCGGGAGCTCCTACGAGCAGTACGTC. It specifies CASSLDRDREYPPSGSSYEQYV.

This chain links TRBV9 with TRBJ2-2; 11 bases map to TRBD2. This CDR3 has 18 residues. Trimming removed 0 bases from V and 7 bases from J; junction bases left unmatched: 11. In germline, CDR1 is SGDLS, CDR2 YYNGEE. CDR3 nucleotides: TGTGCCAGCAGCGTAGAGAGTAGCGGGAGGGCCTTGGGCGGGGAGCTGTTTTTT. Translating it yields CASSVESSGRALGGELFF.

The chain is built from TRBV5-1 and TRBJ1-1, with TRBD1 as a possible D gene (6 bases). The CDR3 totals 15 residues. V was pared by 7 bases and J by 0 bases, with 16 bases between. Germline CDR1 and CDR2: SGHRS and YFSETQ. CDR3 loop: CASGTGTQMNTEAFF. DNA for the CDR3: TGCGCCAGCGGCACCGGGACACAAATGAACACTGAAGCTTTCTTT.

CDR3 DNA sequence: TGTGCCAGCAGCGACGGGACAGGAGGAATAAATCAGCCCCAGCATTTT. It codes for CASSDGTGGINQPQHF. The chain carries TRBV7-6 and TRBJ1-5; 8 positions match TRBD1. The junction had 10 bases not matched to a gene; V was cut back by 5 bases and J by 4 bases. The CDR3 is 16 residues long. Germline loops: CDR1 SGHVS, CDR2 FNYEAQ.

The rearrangement joins TRBV6-5 to TRBJ2-7, with D possibly being TRBD1 (5 bases). Germline lookup yields CDR1 MNHEY and CDR2 SVGAGI. The V end lost 0 bases, the J end lost 6 bases, and 9 bases lay between the germline ends. The CDR3 is 13 amino acids. This chain's CDR3 is CASSYSGRGEQYV. CDR3 in DNA: TGTGCCAGCAGTTACTCGGGTAGGGGCGAGCAGTACGTC.

This sequence joins TRBV9 and TRBJ2-3, with 11 bases that match TRBD2. Trimming at V came to 3 bases and at J to 5 bases, leaving 8 bases not matched to a gene. The germline V gene encodes CDR1 SGDLS and CDR2 YYNGEE. CDR3 size: 16 residues. DNA for the CDR3: TGTGCCAGCAGCGCCCTAACTAGCGGGAGTGGAGATACGCAGTATTTT. The encoded protein is CASSALTSGSGDTQYF.

The chain combines TRBV28 with TRBJ1-2, with a possible D match to TRBD1 (6 bases). The CDR3 spans 14 residues. The ends were cut back, 10 bases at V and 4 bases at J, with 19 bases in the middle. Per germline, CDR1 MDHEN and CDR2 SYDVKM. DNA for the CDR3: TGTGCCAACAAAAAACCAGGGGCCATCTATGGCTACACCTTC. It yields the protein CANKKPGAIYGYTF.

J is TRBJ2-2 and V is TRBV15; 8 bases are a match to TRBD1. The germline V gene has CDR1 LNHNV and CDR2 YYDKDF (reference sequence). This CDR3 comprises 13 residues. Unmatched junction bases numbered 4, after V lost 7 bases and J lost 6 bases. CDR3 coding DNA: TGTGCCACCAAGGCAGGGGGCCCCGGGGAGCTGTTTTTT. The encoded protein is CATKAGGPGELFF.

The chain recombines TRBV6-5 with TRBJ1-4, with 9 bases identical to TRBD1. V lost 6 bases to trimming and J lost 9 bases; unmatched junction nucleotides: 8. The CDR3 totals 14 residues. Germline V CDR1 and CDR2: MNHEY, SVGAGI. The CDR3 DNA sequence: TGTGCCAGCAGCCTCGGGACAGGGTATAAAAAACTGTTTTTT. Amino acids: CASSLGTGYKKLFF.